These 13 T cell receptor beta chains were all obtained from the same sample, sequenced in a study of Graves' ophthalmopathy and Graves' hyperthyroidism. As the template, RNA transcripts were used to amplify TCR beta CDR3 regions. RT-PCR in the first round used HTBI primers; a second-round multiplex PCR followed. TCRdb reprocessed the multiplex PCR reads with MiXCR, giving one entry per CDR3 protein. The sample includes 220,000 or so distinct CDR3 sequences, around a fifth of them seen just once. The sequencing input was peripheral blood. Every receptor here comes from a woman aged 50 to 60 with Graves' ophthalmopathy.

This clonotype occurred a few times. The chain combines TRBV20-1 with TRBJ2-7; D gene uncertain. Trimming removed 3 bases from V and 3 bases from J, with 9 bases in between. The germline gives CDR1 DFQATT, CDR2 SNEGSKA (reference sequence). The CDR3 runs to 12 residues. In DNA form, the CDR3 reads TGCAGTGCTAGGGCAGCCAACTACGAGCAGTACTTC. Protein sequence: CSARAANYEQYF.

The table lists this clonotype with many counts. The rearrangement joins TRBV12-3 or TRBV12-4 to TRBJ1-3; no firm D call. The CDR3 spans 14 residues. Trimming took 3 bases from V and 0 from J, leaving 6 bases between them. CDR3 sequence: CASSFLGSGNTIYF. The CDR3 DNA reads TGTGCCAGCAGTTTCCTGGGCTCTGGAAACACCATATATTTT.

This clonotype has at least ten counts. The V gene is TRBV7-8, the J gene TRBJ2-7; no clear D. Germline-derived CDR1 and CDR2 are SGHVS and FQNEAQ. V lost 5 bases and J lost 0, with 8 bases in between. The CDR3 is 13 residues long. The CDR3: CASSPGRSYEQYF. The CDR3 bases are TGTGCCAGCAGCCCAGGTCGCTCCTACGAGCAGTACTTC.

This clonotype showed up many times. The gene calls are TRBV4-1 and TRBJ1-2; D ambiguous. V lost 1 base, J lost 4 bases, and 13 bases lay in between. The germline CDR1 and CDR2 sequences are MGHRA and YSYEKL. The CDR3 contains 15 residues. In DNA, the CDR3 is TGCGCCAGCAGCCAAGCACCGACCCTACTCTATGGCTACACCTTC. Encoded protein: CASSQAPTLLYGYTF.

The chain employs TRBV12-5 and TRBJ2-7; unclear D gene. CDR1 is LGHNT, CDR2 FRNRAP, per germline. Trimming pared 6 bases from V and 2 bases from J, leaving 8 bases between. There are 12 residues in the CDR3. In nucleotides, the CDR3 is TGTGCTAGTGGCTTTGCCGCCTACGAGCAGTACTTC. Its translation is CASGFAAYEQYF.

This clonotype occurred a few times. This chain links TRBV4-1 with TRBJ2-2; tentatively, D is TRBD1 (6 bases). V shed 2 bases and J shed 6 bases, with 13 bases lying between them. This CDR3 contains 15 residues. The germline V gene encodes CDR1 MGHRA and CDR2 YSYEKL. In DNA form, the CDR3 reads TGCGCCAGCAGCCAATCACACAGGGAGTCCGGGGAGCTGTTTTTT. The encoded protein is CASSQSHRESGELFF.

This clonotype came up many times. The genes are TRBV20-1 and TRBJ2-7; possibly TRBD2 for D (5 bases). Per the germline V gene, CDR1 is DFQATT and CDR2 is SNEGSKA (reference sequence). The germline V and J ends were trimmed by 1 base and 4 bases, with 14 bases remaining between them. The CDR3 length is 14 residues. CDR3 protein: CSARGTWETYEQYF. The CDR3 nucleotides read TGCAGTGCTAGAGGAACATGGGAGACTTACGAGCAGTACTTC.

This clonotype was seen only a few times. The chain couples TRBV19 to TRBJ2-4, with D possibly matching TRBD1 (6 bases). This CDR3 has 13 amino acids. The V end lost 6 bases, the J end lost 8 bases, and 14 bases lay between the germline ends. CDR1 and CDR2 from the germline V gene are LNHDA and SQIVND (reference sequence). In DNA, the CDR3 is TGTGCCAGTAGAGGGGGTCCTTCGGACATTCAGTACTTC. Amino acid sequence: CASRGGPSDIQYF.

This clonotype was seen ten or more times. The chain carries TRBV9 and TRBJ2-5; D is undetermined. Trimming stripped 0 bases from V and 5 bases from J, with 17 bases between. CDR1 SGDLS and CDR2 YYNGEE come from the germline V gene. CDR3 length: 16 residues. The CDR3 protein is CASSVAGTMALETQYF. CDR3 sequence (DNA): TGTGCCAGCAGCGTAGCGGGTACGATGGCCTTGGAGACCCAGTACTTC.

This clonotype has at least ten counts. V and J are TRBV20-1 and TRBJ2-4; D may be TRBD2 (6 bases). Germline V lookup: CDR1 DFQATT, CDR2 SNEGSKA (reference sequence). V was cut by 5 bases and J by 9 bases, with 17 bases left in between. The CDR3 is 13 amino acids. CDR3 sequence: CSAEASGVGIQYF. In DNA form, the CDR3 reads TGCAGTGCTGAAGCGTCGGGAGTGGGCATTCAGTACTTC.

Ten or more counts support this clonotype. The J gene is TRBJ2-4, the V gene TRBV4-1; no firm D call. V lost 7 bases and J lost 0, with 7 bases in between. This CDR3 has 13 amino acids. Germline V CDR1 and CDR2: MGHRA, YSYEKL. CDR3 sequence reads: CASKGIAKNIQYF. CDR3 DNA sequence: TGCGCCAGCAAAGGGATAGCCAAAAACATTCAGTACTTC.

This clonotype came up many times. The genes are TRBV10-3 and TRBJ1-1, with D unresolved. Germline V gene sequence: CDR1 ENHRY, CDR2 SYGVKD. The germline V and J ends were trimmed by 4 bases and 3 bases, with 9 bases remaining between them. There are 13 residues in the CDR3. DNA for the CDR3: TGTGCCATCAGTGCCAGTTGGGACACTGAAGCTTTCTTT. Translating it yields CAISASWDTEAFF.

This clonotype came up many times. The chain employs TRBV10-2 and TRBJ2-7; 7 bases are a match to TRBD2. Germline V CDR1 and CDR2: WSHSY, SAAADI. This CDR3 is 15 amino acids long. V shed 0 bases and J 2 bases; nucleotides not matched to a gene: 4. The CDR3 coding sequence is TGCGCCAGCAGTGAGTCTAACGCGGGAGCCTACGAGCAGTACTTC. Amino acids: CASSESNAGAYEQYF.